The 30 T cell receptor beta chains listed next were all sequenced from one sample in a study of shared clonotypes between healthy human individuals. TCRdb's table, derived via immunoSEQ multiplex PCR, lists solely in-frame clones and lacks some. The sample carries 550,000 to 850,000 clones, around two thirds recorded once. The sample comprised memory CD4+ T cells sorted from blood. Noted subset: CD45RA-negative fraction. These receptors were collected from a woman in her 30s in good health.

The gene calls are TRBV6-1 and TRBJ2-7, with TRBD2 identical over 10 bases. CDR3 length: 18 amino acids. CDR1 is MNHNS and CDR2 is SASEGT in the germline V gene. With V trimmed by 0 bases and J by 3 bases, 11 bases remained unmatched. The CDR3 spells CASSEALLATSGFYEQYF. The CDR3 DNA reads as TGTGCCAGCAGTGAAGCGCTCCTCGCGACTAGCGGGTTCTACGAGCAGTACTTC.

The genes are TRBV6-5 and TRBJ1-2; tentative D call: TRBD1 (6 bases). CDR1 MNHEY and CDR2 SVGAGI come from the germline V gene. Trimming pared 5 bases from V and 8 bases from J, leaving 9 bases between. This CDR3 contains 11 residues. DNA of the CDR3: TGTGCCAGCAGTACAGGGAACGGCTACACCTTC. This sequence encodes CASSTGNGYTF.

V and J are TRBV7-8 and TRBJ2-1; 9 bases are a match to TRBD2. V lost 5 bases, J lost 1 base, and 9 bases stayed unmatched. The germline gives CDR1 SGHVS, CDR2 FQNEAQ. CDR3 length: 17 residues. CDR3 residues: CASSGPLAGVSYNEQFF. DNA for the CDR3: TGTGCCAGCAGCGGACCCTTAGCGGGAGTATCCTACAATGAGCAGTTCTTC.

The CDR3 sequence is CASTLYNSNQPQHF. In DNA form, the CDR3 reads TGTGCCAGCACCCTATACAATAGCAATCAGCCCCAGCATTTT. This chain connects TRBV2 to TRBJ1-5; D is unclear. Germline CDR1 and CDR2: SNHLY and FYNNEI. The length of the CDR3 is 14 residues. Between the trimmed V and J ends, which lost 7 bases and 0 bases, there was a span of 10 bases.

This clone was recorded only once. This chain joins TRBV28 and TRBJ1-5; 7 bases agree with TRBD1. The germline gives CDR1 MDHEN, CDR2 SYDVKM. J lost 7 bases, V lost 5 bases, and 11 bases had no gene match. The length of the CDR3 is 15 residues. CDR3 loop: CASSHYQQGQQPQHF. CDR3 nucleotides: TGTGCCAGCAGTCATTACCAACAGGGGCAACAGCCCCAGCATTTT.

The rearrangement joins TRBV19 to TRBJ1-1; D is undetermined. Germline V gives CDR1 LNHDA, CDR2 SQIVND (reference sequence). Between the trimmed V and J ends, which lost 6 bases and 3 bases, there was a span of 20 bases. The CDR3 runs to 16 residues. The CDR3 spells CASSQLMGRADTEAFF. The CDR3 bases are TGTGCCAGTAGCCAGCTTATGGGGAGGGCGGACACTGAAGCTTTCTTT.

The genes are TRBV6-6 and TRBJ1-3, with unresolved D. Trimming cost V 9 bases and J 0 bases, with 12 bases left between them. Germline V CDR1 and CDR2: MNHNY, SVGAGI (reference sequence). This CDR3 is built from 14 residues. The CDR3 region has the DNA TGTGCCAGTTACAGCTATAGCTCTGGAAACACCATATATTTT. As protein: CASYSYSSGNTIYF.

The rearrangement uses TRBV2 and TRBJ1-4; 9 nucleotides align to TRBD1. The CDR3 is 15 residues long. J was trimmed by 7 bases and V by 7 bases; bases with no gene match: 10. The germline CDR1 and CDR2 sequences are SNHLY and FYNNEI. CDR3 in DNA: TGTGCCAGCACCCCCTTCGGACAGGGGTTTGAAAAACTGTTTTTT. Amino acid sequence: CASTPFGQGFEKLFF. Full variable domain (remainder filled in from reference TRBV2 and TRBJ1-4): EPEVTQTPSHQVTQMGQEVILRCVPISNHLYFYWYRQILGQKVEFLVSFYNNEISEKSEIFDDQFSVERPDGSNFTLKIRSTKLEDSAMYFCASTPFGQGFEKLFFGSGTQLSVL.

CDR3 sequence reads: CASSFRTPQHF. In nucleotides, the CDR3 is TGCGCCAGCAGCTTTAGGACGCCCCAGCATTTT. The gene calls are TRBV5-1 and TRBJ1-5, with D unresolved. Germline assignment: CDR1 SGHRS and CDR2 YFSETQ. This CDR3 is 11 amino acids long. Trimming cost V 2 bases and J 9 bases, with 6 bases left between them. The whole variable domain, filled in from reference TRBV5-1 and TRBJ1-5, reads KAGVTQTPRYLIKTRGQQVTLSCSPISGHRSVSWYQQTPGQGLQFLFEYFSETQRNKGNFPGRFSGRQFSNSRSEMNVSTLELGDSALYLCASSFRTPQHFGDGTRLSIL.

This clone appeared many times. The J gene is TRBJ2-3, the V gene TRBV6-6, with 12 bases identical to TRBD2. This CDR3 is built from 15 residues. The J segment lost 5 bases and the V segment lost 6 bases, leaving 6 bases of the junction unmatched. Germline V gene lookup returns CDR1 MNHNY and CDR2 SVGAGI (reference sequence). DNA of the CDR3: TGTGCCAGCAGCCAGACTAGCGGGAGAATAGATACGCAGTATTTT. This sequence encodes CASSQTSGRIDTQYF.

The chain has TRBV19 and TRBJ1-2, with 7 bases fitting TRBD1. V gave up 5 bases and J gave up 5 bases; unmatched junction bases: 11. This CDR3 has 15 residues. Looked up from germline, CDR1 is LNHDA and CDR2 is SQIVND (reference sequence). The CDR3 reads CASSPTGVLGYGYTF. CDR3 nucleotide sequence: TGTGCCAGTAGTCCCACAGGGGTCCTGGGGTATGGCTACACCTTC. The whole variable domain, remainder taken from reference TRBV19 and TRBJ1-2, is DGGITQSPKYLFRKEGQNVTLSCEQNLNHDAMYWYRQDPGQGLRLIYYSQIVNDFQKGDIAEGYSVSREKKESFPLTVTSAQKNPTAFYLCASSPTGVLGYGYTFGSGTRLTVV.

The chain is built from TRBV18 and TRBJ1-2, with no clear D. V lost 6 bases and J 4 bases, leaving 15 bases between the germline ends. Germline V gene sequence: CDR1 KGHSH, CDR2 LQKENI. CDR3 length equals 14 residues. This chain's CDR3 is CASSPIGGPYGYTF. The CDR3 DNA sequence: TGTGCCAGCTCGCCCATCGGAGGCCCCTATGGCTACACCTTC.

The gene calls are TRBV25-1 and TRBJ1-1, with D possibly being TRBD1 (5 bases). Germline CDR1 reads MGHDK; CDR2 reads SYGVNS. Trimming shortened V by 0 bases and J by 4 bases, and 9 bases separated the two germline ends. The CDR3 length is 14 residues. CDR3 region: CASSEYGGFTEAFF. CDR3 bases: TGTGCCAGCAGTGAATATGGGGGATTCACTGAAGCTTTCTTT. The whole variable domain, filled in from reference TRBV25-1 and TRBJ1-1, reads EADIYQTPRYLVIGTGKKITLECSQTMGHDKMYWYQQDPGMELHLIHYSYGVNSTEKGDLSSESTVSRIRTEHFPLTLESARPSHTSQYLCASSEYGGFTEAFFGQGTRLTVV.

The chain couples TRBV23-1 to TRBJ2-5; D is unclear. TRBV23-1 is an ORF for which the function is uncertain. The CDR3 is 16 amino acids. Trimming removed 6 bases at V and 4 bases at J, with 21 bases between. The CDR3 region is CASSEKPPSWGETQYF. The CDR3 bases are TGCGCCAGCAGCGAAAAACCCCCGAGCTGGGGAGAGACCCAGTACTTC.

The chain couples TRBV5-4 to TRBJ2-1; tentative D call: TRBD1 (5 bases). Germline V gene data show CDR1 as SGHNT and CDR2 as YYREEE (reference sequence). Trimming removed 4 bases at V and 5 bases at J, with 16 bases between. The CDR3 is made up of 15 amino acids. The CDR3 here is CASSHSLQGNNEQFF. In nucleotides, the CDR3 is TGTGCCAGCAGCCACTCCCTCCAGGGCAACAATGAGCAGTTCTTC.

The V call is TRBV5-1, the J call TRBJ2-7, with D maybe TRBD1 (5 bases). Trimming left V 5 bases short and J 7 bases short, with 13 bases between. Germline V CDR1 and CDR2: SGHRS, YFSETQ. The CDR3 runs to 12 residues. CDR3 in amino acids: CASSQGAVEQYF. The CDR3 DNA reads TGCGCCAGCAGTCAAGGGGCCGTGGAGCAGTACTTC.

The chain recombines TRBV5-1 with TRBJ1-1, with D hard to call. This CDR3 has 13 amino acids. The V end lost 4 bases, the J end lost 3 bases, and 10 bases lay between the germline ends. In germline, CDR1 is SGHRS, CDR2 YFSETQ. CDR3 sequence reads: CASSPDVYTEAFF. CDR3 sequence (DNA): TGCGCCAGCAGCCCGGACGTGTACACTGAAGCTTTCTTT.

The V call is TRBV5-1, the J call TRBJ2-5; 7 bases fit TRBD2. V lost 4 bases, J lost 1 base, and 7 bases stayed unmatched. Germline-derived CDR1 and CDR2 are SGHRS and YFSETQ. This CDR3 region has 15 residues. Here the CDR3 DNA reads TGCGCCAGCAGCCTGACTAGCCTAGCCCAAGAGACCCAGTACTTC. It codes for CASSLTSLAQETQYF.

As to this clone: Other DNA variants within this sample encode the same CDR3. This chain connects TRBV7-9 to TRBJ1-4; D is undetermined. Germline values: CDR1 SEHNR, CDR2 FQNEAQ (reference sequence). V gave up 0 bases and J gave up 3 bases, with 5 bases separating them. The CDR3 contains 14 residues. The CDR3 bases are TGTGCCAGCAGCTTAGCCGGGGCTAATGAAAAACTGTTTTTT. This encodes CASSLAGANEKLFF.

The chain couples TRBV7-9 to TRBJ2-1; TRBD1 agrees at 7 bases. V shed 5 bases, J shed 5 bases, and the junction held 6 bases outside the gene matches. Looked up from germline, CDR1 is SEHNR and CDR2 is FQNEAQ (reference sequence). The CDR3 extends over 14 amino acids. For the CDR3, the DNA is TGTGCCAGCAGCCAAGGACAGGCCCACAATGAGCAGTTCTTC. It codes for CASSQGQAHNEQFF.

The chain employs TRBV27 and TRBJ1-5, with a weak D call TRBD1 (6 bases). Trimming removed 4 bases at V and 4 bases at J, with 14 bases between. From germline, CDR1 is MNHEY and CDR2 SMNVEV (reference sequence). The CDR3 contains 15 residues. CDR3 nucleotides: TGTGCCAGCAGTTACTCCACTCAGGGGAATCAGCCCCAGCATTTT. This gives the protein CASSYSTQGNQPQHF.

CDR3: CASSLVLAGDIPDTQYF. In DNA form, the CDR3 reads TGTGCCAGCAGCTTAGTGCTAGCGGGAGATATCCCAGATACGCAGTATTTT. The chain has TRBV13 and TRBJ2-3; 10 nucleotides line up with TRBD2. This CDR3 region has 17 residues. V lost 1 base, J lost 4 bases, and 8 bases stayed unmatched. The V gene's germline CDR1 is PRHDT and CDR2 FYEKMQ (reference sequence).

This clone was observed a handful of times. The V gene is TRBV19, the J gene TRBJ2-5, with D perhaps matching TRBD2 (6 bases). The germline V gene has CDR1 LNHDA and CDR2 SQIVND (reference sequence). This CDR3 region has 15 residues. V lost 3 bases to trimming and J lost 5 bases, with 16 bases between them. The CDR3 DNA sequence: TGTGCCAGTAGTATGATCGGCGGGATCGGGGAGACCCAGTACTTC. As protein: CASSMIGGIGETQYF.

This chain connects TRBV11-2 to TRBJ1-2; 7 positions agree with TRBD1. The CDR3 loop spans 16 amino acids. The V gene end was trimmed by 5 bases and the J gene end by 6 bases; junction bases not matched to a gene: 15. CDR1 SGHAT and CDR2 FQNNGV come from the germline V gene. The CDR3 protein is CASSLLQGGGINGYTF. CDR3 nucleotide sequence: TGTGCCAGCAGCCTCCTCCAGGGGGGAGGCATAAATGGCTACACCTTC.

This rearrangement joins TRBV7-3 to TRBJ2-3; 10 bases match TRBD2. V was clipped by 5 bases and J by 3 bases; unmatched bases: 14. Germline CDR1 SGHTA, CDR2 FQGTGA. The CDR3 is 18 residues long. The CDR3 nucleotides read TGTGCCAGCAGCCCGACGGGGGCTAGCGGGAGAGAAACAGATACGCAGTATTTT. This sequence encodes CASSPTGASGRETDTQYF.

J is TRBJ2-1 and V is TRBV9, with D possibly being TRBD2 (5 bases). Germline values: CDR1 SGDLS, CDR2 YYNGEE. The CDR3 runs 14 residues. Trimming took 4 bases from V and 6 from J, leaving 14 bases between them. In DNA, the CDR3 is TGTGCCAGCAGCTATCCAAGAGGAGGCAATGAGCAGTTCTTC. Its protein product is CASSYPRGGNEQFF.

The chain carries TRBV5-1 and TRBJ2-6, with 7 bases aligning to TRBD1. The CDR3 contains 15 residues. Germline CDR1 SGHRS, CDR2 YFSETQ. V lost 3 bases and J lost 2; bases outside the gene matches: 2. The CDR3 sequence: CASSYDRAGANVLTF. The CDR3 nucleotides are TGCGCCAGCAGCTATGACAGGGCTGGGGCCAACGTCCTGACTTTC.

This clone was picked up a small number of times. V usage is TRBV27 and J usage is TRBJ2-5, with TRBD2 matching over 9 bases. J was trimmed by 5 bases and V by 3 bases; bases with no gene match: 13. CDR1 and CDR2 (germline): MNHEY, SMNVEV (reference sequence). The CDR3 contains 17 residues. The CDR3, as DNA: TGTGCCAGCAGTTTGGAAGAAGGGCGGGAGGGAAGTGAGACCCAGTACTTC. This codes for CASSLEEGREGSETQYF.

This chain connects TRBV9 to TRBJ2-7; D is ambiguous. Trimming shortened V by 0 bases and J by 6 bases, and 10 bases separated the two germline ends. The CDR3 is 13 residues long. Germline lookup yields CDR1 SGDLS and CDR2 YYNGEE. The DNA for the CDR3 is TGTGCCAGCAGCGTAGATATCTTTGCCGAGCAGTACTTC. It yields the protein CASSVDIFAEQYF.

The gene calls are TRBV28 and TRBJ2-2, with D perhaps TRBD1 (6 bases). Germline CDR1 MDHEN, CDR2 SYDVKM. This CDR3 has 16 residues. Trimming took 5 bases from V and 0 from J, leaving 13 bases between them. CDR3 sequence reads: CASSSQTGSNTGELFF. The CDR3 DNA is TGTGCCAGCAGTAGTCAGACAGGTTCGAACACCGGGGAGCTGTTTTTT.